This T cell receptor (beta chain) derives from a study of somatic mutations in cytotoxic T cells in rheumatoid arthritis. Looking at the study overall: After diagnosis, patient blood (approximately 30 ml EDTA) was drawn right away, before any treatment was given. Including V beta1+ cells that were sequenced for TCRB, some T-cell populations stained with V beta antibodies were flow-sorted at nearly 100% purity.

Looked up from germline, CDR1 is SSHAT and CDR2 is FNYEAQ (reference sequence). V lost 1 base, J lost 2 bases, and 11 bases lay in between. This CDR3 has 15 residues. A note on this clone: What it binds is not known.

Findings of the study overall: Greater age accompanied higher CD8+ clonality in rheumatoid arthritis patients, a pattern that was absent in healthy controls. The slightly lower representation of TRBV07 among rheumatoid arthritis patients did not undergo correction for multiple comparisons.

Using immunoSEQ multiplex PCR, the repertoire was profiled, and TCRdb retains in-frame clones only, with some absent. The data contain about 29,000 clones, 85% to 90% of them seen just once; the ten biggest clones take up 9.4%. This clonotype originated in an adult with rheumatoid arthritis. The sample comprised CD8+ T cells sorted from blood. J is TRBJ2-5 and V is TRBV7-7, with D tentatively TRBD2 (5 bases). In DNA form, the CDR3 reads TGTGCCAGCAGCTTAGGGCCCCGGGGACAAGAGACCCAGTACTTC. Encoded protein: CASSLGPRGQETQYF.